What follows are 18 T cell receptor beta chains derived from one specimen sequenced in a study of control samples from healthy donors and cancer patients. This table comes from immunoSEQ multiplex PCR, and its TCRdb copy is limited to in-frame clones, with some not included. The table has 200,000 to 250,000 clones, about 94% seen once. Sample: blood. The receptors originated from a man in his fifties in good health.

The chain recombines TRBV28 with TRBJ1-2; 7 bases map to TRBD1. The trim removed 11 bases at V and 4 bases at J, leaving 13 bases unmatched. The CDR3 is made up of 14 amino acids. Germline CDR1 is MDHEN and CDR2 is SYDVKM. The CDR3 protein is CAGGPQGRVYGYTF. As DNA, the CDR3 is TGTGCCGGCGGCCCACAGGGGAGGGTCTATGGCTACACCTTC.

The J gene is TRBJ2-1, the V gene TRBV5-4; D is unclear. Germline values: CDR1 SGHNT, CDR2 YYREEE (reference sequence). V was clipped by 5 bases and J by 8 bases, with 11 bases between them. There are 12 residues in the CDR3. The CDR3, as DNA: TGTGCCAGCAGGAAAACCGGCGATGAGCAGTTCTTC. It codes for CASRKTGDEQFF.

CDR3: CASSSRTAGGPQHF. CDR3 nucleotides: TGTGCCAGCAGCTCCCGGACAGCAGGGGGGCCCCAGCATTTT. The chain has TRBV11-2 and TRBJ1-5; 7 bases are a match to TRBD1. CDR3 length: 14 residues. After removal of 4 bases from V and 9 bases from J, the junction contained 9 bases not matched to a gene. Germline-derived CDR1 and CDR2 are SGHAT and FQNNGV.

The chain couples TRBV7-2 to TRBJ1-5; D gene uncertain. CDR3 length equals 13 residues. The germline gives CDR1 SGHTA, CDR2 FQGNSA. Trimming stripped 1 base from V and 3 bases from J, with 4 bases between. The CDR3 nucleotides read TGTGCCAGCAGCTTAGATCCCAATCAGCCCCAGCATTTT. Translation: CASSLDPNQPQHF.

CDR3 in amino acids: CASSASTEFGNTIYF. The CDR3 nucleotides read TGTGCCAGCAGCGCTTCGACAGAATTTGGAAACACCATATATTTT. V usage is TRBV9 and J usage is TRBJ1-3; possible D gene TRBD1, 5 bases. V shed 3 bases and J shed 3 bases, with 13 bases lying between them. Germline lookup yields CDR1 SGDLS and CDR2 YYNGEE. CDR3 length: 15 residues.

The chain combines TRBV19 with TRBJ1-1, with D unresolved. The V gene's germline CDR1 is LNHDA and CDR2 SQIVND (reference sequence). V shed 6 bases and J shed 0 bases, with 8 bases lying between them. The CDR3 loop spans 13 amino acids. DNA of the CDR3: TGTGCCAGTAGGAATTTACTGAACACTGAAGCTTTCTTT. Protein product: CASRNLLNTEAFF.

This chain connects TRBV10-3 to TRBJ1-5; tentative D call: TRBD1 (6 bases). Germline assignment: CDR1 ENHRY and CDR2 SYGVKD. V shed 5 bases and J shed 5 bases, with 13 bases lying between them. The CDR3 runs to 14 residues. The CDR3: CAISKQGGDQPQHF. CDR3 in DNA: TGTGCCATCAGTAAACAGGGCGGGGATCAGCCCCAGCATTTT.

The genes are TRBV5-1 and TRBJ2-3; TRBD1 might be the D (6 bases). The germline V and J ends were trimmed by 2 bases and 4 bases, with 11 bases remaining between them. Germline CDR1 SGHRS, CDR2 YFSETQ. This CDR3 is built from 14 residues. The CDR3, as DNA: TGCGCCAGCAGCTTCAGCAGGGGCGCAGATACGCAGTATTTT. It specifies CASSFSRGADTQYF.

The V and J genes are TRBV5-4 and TRBJ1-1; D may be TRBD1 (6 bases). Germline loops: CDR1 SGHNT, CDR2 YYREEE (reference sequence). With 4 bases removed from V and 1 base from J, the gap between germline ends came to 11 bases. The CDR3 extends over 14 amino acids. CDR3: CASSDFRGNTEAFF. The CDR3 DNA reads TGTGCCAGCAGCGACTTCAGGGGGAACACTGAAGCTTTCTTT.

The chain is built from TRBV5-1 and TRBJ1-2; the D gene is possibly TRBD1 (6 bases). The CDR3 length is 15 residues. V gave up 4 bases and J gave up 3 bases, with 16 bases separating them. Germline V gene data show CDR1 as SGHRS and CDR2 as YFSETQ. CDR3 coding DNA: TGCGCCAGCAGCAGCCCACGGGGGGCTGACTATGGCTACACCTTC. Translating gives CASSSPRGADYGYTF.

The chain combines TRBV28 with TRBJ2-3; D is possibly TRBD1 or TRBD2 (5 bases each). Germline CDR1 reads MDHEN; CDR2 reads SYDVKM. The CDR3 length is 17 residues. Trimming pared 4 bases from V and 6 bases from J, leaving 23 bases between. The CDR3 sequence is CASSSLGASRARDTQYF. In nucleotides, the CDR3 is TGTGCCAGCAGTTCCCTCGGGGCTAGCCGGGCTAGGGATACGCAGTATTTT.

The chain carries TRBV21-1 and TRBJ1-2; TRBD1 is the table's D call and was not checked against the DNA. TRBV21-1 is given as a pseudogene. This CDR3 is 15 amino acids long. CDR3 in amino acids: CASSSEGADNYGYTF. The CDR3 nucleotides are TGTGCCAGCAGCAGTGAAGGGGCCGATAACTATGGCTACACCTTC.

The gene calls are TRBV10-3 and TRBJ1-5, with unresolved D. Germline V CDR1 and CDR2: ENHRY, SYGVKD. The CDR3 spans 12 residues. Trimming removed 7 bases at V and 6 bases at J, with 10 bases between. Written as DNA, the CDR3 is TGTGCCATCAACGCTGACGGTCAGCCCCAGCATTTT. Translating gives CAINADGQPQHF.

A single count supports this clone. The genes are TRBV27 and TRBJ1-2; 8 bases are shared with TRBD1. The CDR3 is 15 amino acids. Germline V gene sequence: CDR1 MNHEY, CDR2 SMNVEV (reference sequence). Trimming at V came to 3 bases and at J to 0 bases, leaving 3 bases not matched to a gene. The CDR3 sequence: CASSFTGGTNYGYTF. The CDR3 DNA is TGTGCCAGCAGTTTCACAGGGGGGACTAACTATGGCTACACCTTC.

The chain joins TRBV19 to TRBJ1-1; 8 positions agree with TRBD1. Trimming at V came to 10 bases and at J to 1 base, leaving 11 bases not matched to a gene. CDR1 is LNHDA, CDR2 SQIVND, per germline (reference sequence). This CDR3 comprises 15 residues. The CDR3 here is CATRITGGRNTEAFF. CDR3 sequence (DNA): TGTGCCACCAGAATTACAGGGGGGAGGAACACTGAAGCTTTCTTT.

The chain couples TRBV5-1 to TRBJ1-1, with 7 bases that match TRBD1. V lost 4 bases to trimming and J lost 1 base; unmatched junction nucleotides: 4. Germline CDR1 SGHRS, CDR2 YFSETQ. The CDR3 is 14 amino acids. This chain's CDR3 is CASSLDRSNTEAFF. The CDR3 DNA reads as TGCGCCAGCAGCCTGGACAGGTCGAACACTGAAGCTTTCTTT.

The chain recombines TRBV5-8 with TRBJ2-5; a weak D match, TRBD1 (6 bases). The CDR3 loop spans 15 amino acids. Trimming stripped 1 base from V and 3 bases from J, with 13 bases between. Per the germline V gene, CDR1 is SGHTS and CDR2 is YDEGEE. The CDR3 loop reads CASSLLGTPEETQYF. CDR3 bases: TGTGCCAGCAGCTTGCTGGGGACACCAGAAGAGACCCAGTACTTC.

V gene TRBV6-2 or TRBV6-3 combines with J gene TRBJ1-2; unclear D gene. Trimming took 2 bases from V and 8 from J, leaving 12 bases between them. This CDR3 has 13 residues. Per the germline V gene, CDR1 is MNHEY and CDR2 is SVGEGT. The CDR3 nucleotides read TGTGCCAGCAGTTACCGGGCCTCGGGAGGCTACACCTTC. It is translated as CASSYRASGGYTF.